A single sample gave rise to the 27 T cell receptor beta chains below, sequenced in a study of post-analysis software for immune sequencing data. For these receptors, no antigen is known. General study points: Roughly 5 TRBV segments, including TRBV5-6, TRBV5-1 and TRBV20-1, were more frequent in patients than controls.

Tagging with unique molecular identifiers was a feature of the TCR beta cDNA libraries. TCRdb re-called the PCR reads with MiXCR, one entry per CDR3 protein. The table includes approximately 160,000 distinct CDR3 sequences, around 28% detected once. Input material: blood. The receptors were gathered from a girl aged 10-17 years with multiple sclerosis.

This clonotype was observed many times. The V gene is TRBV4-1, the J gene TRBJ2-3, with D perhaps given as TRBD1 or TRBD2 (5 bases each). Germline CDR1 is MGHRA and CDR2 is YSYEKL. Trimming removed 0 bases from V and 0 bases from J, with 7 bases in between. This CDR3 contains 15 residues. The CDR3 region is CASSQDGGSTDTQYF. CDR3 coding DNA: TGCGCCAGCAGCCAAGATGGGGGTAGCACAGATACGCAGTATTTT.

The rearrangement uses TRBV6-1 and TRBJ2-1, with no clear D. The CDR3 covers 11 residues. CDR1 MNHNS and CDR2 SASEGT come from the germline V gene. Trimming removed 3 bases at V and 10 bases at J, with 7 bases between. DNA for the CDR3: TGTGCCAGCAGTGAGTGGGTGGAGCAGTTCTTC. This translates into CASSEWVEQFF.

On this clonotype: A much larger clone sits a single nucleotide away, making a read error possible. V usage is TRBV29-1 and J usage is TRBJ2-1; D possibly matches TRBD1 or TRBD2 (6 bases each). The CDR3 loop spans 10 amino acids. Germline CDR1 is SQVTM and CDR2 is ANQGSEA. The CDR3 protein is CSVRGGEQLF. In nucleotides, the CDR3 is TGCAGCGTCAGGGGAGGTGAGCAGTTATTC.

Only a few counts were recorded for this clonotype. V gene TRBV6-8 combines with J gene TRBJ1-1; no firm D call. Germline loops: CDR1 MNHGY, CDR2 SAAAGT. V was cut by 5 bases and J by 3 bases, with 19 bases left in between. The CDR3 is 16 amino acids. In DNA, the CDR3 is TGTGCCAGCAGTACCCTGAAACTCCCAACGGACACTGAAGCTTTCTTT. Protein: CASSTLKLPTDTEAFF.

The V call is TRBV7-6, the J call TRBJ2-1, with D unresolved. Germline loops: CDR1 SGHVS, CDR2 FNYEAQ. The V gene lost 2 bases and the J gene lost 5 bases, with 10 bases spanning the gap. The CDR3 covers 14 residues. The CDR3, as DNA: TGTGCCAGCAGCTTATTTGCAGCAAACAATGAGCAGTTCTTC. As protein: CASSLFAANNEQFF.

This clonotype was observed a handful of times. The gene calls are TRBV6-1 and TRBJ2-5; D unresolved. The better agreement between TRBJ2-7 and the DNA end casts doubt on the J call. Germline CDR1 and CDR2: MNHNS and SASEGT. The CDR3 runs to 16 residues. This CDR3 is CASSEGPRVREFEQYF. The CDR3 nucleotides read TGTGCCAGCAGTGAAGGGCCCCGTGTAAGGGAATTCGAGCAGTACTTC.

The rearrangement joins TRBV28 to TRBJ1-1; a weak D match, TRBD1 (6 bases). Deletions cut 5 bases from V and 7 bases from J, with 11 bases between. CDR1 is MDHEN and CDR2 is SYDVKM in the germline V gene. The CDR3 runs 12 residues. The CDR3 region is CASSKRGDEAFF. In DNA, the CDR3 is TGTGCCAGCAGTAAGAGGGGGGATGAAGCTTTCTTT.

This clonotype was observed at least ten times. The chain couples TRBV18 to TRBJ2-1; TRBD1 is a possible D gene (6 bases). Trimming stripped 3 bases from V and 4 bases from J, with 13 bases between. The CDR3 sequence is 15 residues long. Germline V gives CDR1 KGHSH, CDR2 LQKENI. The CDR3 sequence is CASSPLRTVYNEQFF. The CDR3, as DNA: TGTGCCAGCTCACCTCTCCGGACAGTATACAATGAGCAGTTCTTC.

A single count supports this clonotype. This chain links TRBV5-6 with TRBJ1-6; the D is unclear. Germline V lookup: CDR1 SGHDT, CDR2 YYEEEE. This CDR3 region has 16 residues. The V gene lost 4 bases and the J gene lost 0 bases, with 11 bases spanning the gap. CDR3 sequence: CASSVQGSSYNSPLHF. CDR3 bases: TGTGCCAGCAGCGTCCAAGGGAGCTCCTATAATTCACCCCTCCACTTT.

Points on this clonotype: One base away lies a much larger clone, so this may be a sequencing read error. The CDR3 spells CTSSLWSSGDTDTQYF. CDR3 nucleotide sequence: TGTACCAGCAGCTTGTGGTCTAGCGGGGACACAGATACGCAGTATTTT. The chain combines TRBV11-2 with TRBJ2-3, with TRBD2 matching over 9 bases. This CDR3 region has 16 residues. Per germline, CDR1 SGHAT and CDR2 FQNNGV.

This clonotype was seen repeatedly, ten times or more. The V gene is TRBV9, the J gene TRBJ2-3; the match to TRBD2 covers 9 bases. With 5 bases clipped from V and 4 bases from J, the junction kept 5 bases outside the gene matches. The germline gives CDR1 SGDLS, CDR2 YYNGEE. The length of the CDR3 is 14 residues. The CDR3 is CASRPAGGPDTQYF. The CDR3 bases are TGTGCCAGCAGGCCAGCGGGAGGCCCAGATACGCAGTATTTT.

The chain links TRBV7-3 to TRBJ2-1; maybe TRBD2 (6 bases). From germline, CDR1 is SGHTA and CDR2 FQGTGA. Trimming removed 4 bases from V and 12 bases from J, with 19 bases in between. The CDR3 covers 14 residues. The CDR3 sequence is CASSYGGKADTQFF. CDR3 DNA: TGTGCCAGCAGCTACGGCGGGAAGGCAGATACGCAGTTCTTC.

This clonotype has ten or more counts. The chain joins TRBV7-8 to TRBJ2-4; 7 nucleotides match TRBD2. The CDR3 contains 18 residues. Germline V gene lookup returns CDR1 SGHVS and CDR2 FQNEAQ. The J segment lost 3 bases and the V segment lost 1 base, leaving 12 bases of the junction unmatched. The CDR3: CASSLENWASGHKNIQYF. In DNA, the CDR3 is TGTGCCAGCAGCTTAGAAAACTGGGCTAGCGGACACAAAAACATTCAGTACTTC.

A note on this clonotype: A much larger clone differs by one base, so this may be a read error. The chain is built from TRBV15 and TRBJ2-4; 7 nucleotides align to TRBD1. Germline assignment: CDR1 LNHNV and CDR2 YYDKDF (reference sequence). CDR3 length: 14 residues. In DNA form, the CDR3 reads TGTGCCACCAGCAGAGCCCGACAGGGTAGGGAGCAGTGCTTC. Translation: CATSRARQGREQCF.

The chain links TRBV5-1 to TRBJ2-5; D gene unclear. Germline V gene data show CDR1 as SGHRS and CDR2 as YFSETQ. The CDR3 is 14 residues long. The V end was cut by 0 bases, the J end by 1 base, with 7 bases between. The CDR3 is CASSLEASQETQYF. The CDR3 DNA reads TGCGCCAGCAGCTTGGAGGCCAGCCAAGAGACCCAGTACTTC.

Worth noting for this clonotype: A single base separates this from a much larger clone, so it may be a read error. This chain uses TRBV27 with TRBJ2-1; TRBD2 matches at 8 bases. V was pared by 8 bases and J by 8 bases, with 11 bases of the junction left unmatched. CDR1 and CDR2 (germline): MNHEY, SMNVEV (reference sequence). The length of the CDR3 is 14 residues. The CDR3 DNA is TGTGCCAGCCGGGGGGGAGGCACTGGCGATGAGCAGTTCTTC. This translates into CASRGGGTGDEQFF.

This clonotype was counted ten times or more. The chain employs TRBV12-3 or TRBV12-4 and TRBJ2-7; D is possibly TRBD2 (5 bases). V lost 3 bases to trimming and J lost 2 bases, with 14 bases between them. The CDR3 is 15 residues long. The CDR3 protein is CASSLLTKGPYEQYF. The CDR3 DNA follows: TGTGCCAGCAGTTTGCTGACTAAGGGTCCCTACGAGCAGTACTTC.

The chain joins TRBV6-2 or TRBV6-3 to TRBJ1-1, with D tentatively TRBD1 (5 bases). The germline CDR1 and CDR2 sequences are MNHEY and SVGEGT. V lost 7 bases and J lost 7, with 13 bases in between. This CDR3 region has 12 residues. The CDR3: CASKGQAYEAFF. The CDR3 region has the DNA TGTGCCAGCAAGGGGCAAGCATATGAAGCTTTCTTT.

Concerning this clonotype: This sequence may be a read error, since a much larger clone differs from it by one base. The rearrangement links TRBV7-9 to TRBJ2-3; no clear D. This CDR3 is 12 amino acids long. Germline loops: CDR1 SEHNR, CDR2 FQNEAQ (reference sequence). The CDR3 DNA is TGTGCCAGCAGCTACTCGCGAGATACGCGGTATTTT. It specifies CASSYSRDTRYF.

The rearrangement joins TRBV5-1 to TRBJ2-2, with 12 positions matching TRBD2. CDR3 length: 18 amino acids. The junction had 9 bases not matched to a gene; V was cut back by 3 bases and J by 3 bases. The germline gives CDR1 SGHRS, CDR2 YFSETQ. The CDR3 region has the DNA TGCGCCAGCAGCTCCCGACTAGCGGGAGATATATACACCGGGGAGCTGTTTTTT. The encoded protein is CASSSRLAGDIYTGELFF.

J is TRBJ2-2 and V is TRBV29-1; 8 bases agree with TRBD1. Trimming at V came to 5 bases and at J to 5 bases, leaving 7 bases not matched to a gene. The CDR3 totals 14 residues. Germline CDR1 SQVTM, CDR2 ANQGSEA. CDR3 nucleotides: TGCAGCGTTCCCGGACAGGGAAGTACCGGGGAGCTGTTTTTT. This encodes CSVPGQGSTGELFF.

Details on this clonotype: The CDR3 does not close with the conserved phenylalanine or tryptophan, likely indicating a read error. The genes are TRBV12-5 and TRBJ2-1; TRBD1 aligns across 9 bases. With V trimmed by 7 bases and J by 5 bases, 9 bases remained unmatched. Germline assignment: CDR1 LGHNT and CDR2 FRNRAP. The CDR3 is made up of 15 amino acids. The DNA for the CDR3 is TGTGCTAGTGATCACTGGGACAGGGACGACAATGAGCAGTTCGTC. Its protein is CASDHWDRDDNEQFV.

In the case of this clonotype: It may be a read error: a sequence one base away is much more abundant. The DNA for the CDR3 is TGTGCCAGCAGCCAAGCGGGAGGGGGCTACGAGCAGTACTTC. It translates to CASSQAGGGYEQYF. This chain joins TRBV3-1 and TRBJ2-7; 8 bases match TRBD2. The CDR3 covers 14 residues. The V gene's germline CDR1 is LGHDT and CDR2 YNNKEL (reference sequence). J lost 3 bases, V lost 1 base, and 2 bases had no gene match.

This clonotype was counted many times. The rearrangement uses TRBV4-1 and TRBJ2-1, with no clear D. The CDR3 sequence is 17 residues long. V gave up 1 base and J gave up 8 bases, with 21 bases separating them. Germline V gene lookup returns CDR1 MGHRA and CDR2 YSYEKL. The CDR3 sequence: CASSQVFIQIGPHEQFF. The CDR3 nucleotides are TGCGCCAGCAGCCAAGTCTTCATACAAATCGGGCCCCATGAGCAGTTCTTC.

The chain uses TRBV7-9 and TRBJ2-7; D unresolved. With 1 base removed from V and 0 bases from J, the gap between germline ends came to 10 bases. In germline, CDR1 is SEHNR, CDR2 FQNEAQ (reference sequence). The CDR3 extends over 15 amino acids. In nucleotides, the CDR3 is TGTGCCAGCAGCTTAGACGGGCTAAGCTCCTACGAGCAGTACTTC. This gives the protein CASSLDGLSSYEQYF.

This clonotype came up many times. DNA of the CDR3: TGCAGTGCTAAAGGCGGCTACACCTTC. Translated, it gives CSAKGGYTF. This rearrangement joins TRBV20-1 to TRBJ1-2, with unresolved D. Germline CDR1 DFQATT, CDR2 SNEGSKA (reference sequence). This CDR3 spans 9 amino acids. Trimming removed 4 bases at V and 8 bases at J, with 5 bases between.

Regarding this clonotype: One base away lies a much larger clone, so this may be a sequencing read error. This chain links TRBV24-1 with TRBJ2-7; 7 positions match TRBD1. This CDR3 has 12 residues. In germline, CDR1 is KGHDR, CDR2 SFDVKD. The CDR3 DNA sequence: TGTGTCACCAGCGCGACAGGGATTGAGCAGTACTTC. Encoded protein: CVTSATGIEQYF.